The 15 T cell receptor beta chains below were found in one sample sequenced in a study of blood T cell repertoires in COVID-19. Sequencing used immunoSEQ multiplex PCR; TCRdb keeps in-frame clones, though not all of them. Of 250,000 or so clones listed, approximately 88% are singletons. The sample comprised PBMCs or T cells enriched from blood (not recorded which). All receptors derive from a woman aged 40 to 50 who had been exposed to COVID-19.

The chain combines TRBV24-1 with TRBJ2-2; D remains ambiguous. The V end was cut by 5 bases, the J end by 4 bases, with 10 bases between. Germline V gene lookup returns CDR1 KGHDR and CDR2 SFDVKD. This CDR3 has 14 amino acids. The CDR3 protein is CATSGIYSTGELFF. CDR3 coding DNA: TGTGCCACCAGTGGAATCTACAGCACCGGGGAGCTGTTTTTT.

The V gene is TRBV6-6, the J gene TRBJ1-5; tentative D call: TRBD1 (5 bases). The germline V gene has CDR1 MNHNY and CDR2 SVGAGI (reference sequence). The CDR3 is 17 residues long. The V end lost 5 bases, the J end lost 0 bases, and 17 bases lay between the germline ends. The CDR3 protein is CASSPGPKGASNQPQHF. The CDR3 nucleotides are TGTGCCAGCAGTCCAGGGCCAAAAGGGGCTAGCAATCAGCCCCAGCATTTT.

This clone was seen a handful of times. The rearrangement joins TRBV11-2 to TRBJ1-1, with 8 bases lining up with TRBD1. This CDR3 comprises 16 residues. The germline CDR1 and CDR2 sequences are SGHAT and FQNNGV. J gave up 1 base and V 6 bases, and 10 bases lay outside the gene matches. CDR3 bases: TGTGCCAGCAGAACCCCCTGGACAGGGAAGAACACTGAAGCTTTCTTT. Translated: CASRTPWTGKNTEAFF.

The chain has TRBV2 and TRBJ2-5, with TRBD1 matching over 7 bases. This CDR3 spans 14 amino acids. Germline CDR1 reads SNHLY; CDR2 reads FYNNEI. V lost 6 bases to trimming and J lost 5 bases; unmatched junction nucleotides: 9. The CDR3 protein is CASSLGTVVETQYF. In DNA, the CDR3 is TGTGCCAGCAGCTTAGGGACAGTAGTCGAGACCCAGTACTTC.

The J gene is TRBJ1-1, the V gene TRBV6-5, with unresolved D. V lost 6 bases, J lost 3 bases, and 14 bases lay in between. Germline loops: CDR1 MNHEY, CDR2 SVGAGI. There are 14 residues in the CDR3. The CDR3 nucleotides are TGTGCCAGCAGGTCCCATGGGAGGGACACTGAAGCTTTCTTT. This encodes CASRSHGRDTEAFF.

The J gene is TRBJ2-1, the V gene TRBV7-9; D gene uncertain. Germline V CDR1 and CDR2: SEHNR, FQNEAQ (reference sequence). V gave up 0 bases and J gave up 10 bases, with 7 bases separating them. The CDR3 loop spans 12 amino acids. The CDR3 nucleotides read TGTGCCAGCAGCTTAGCGCTATGGGAGCAGTTCTTC. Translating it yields CASSLALWEQFF.

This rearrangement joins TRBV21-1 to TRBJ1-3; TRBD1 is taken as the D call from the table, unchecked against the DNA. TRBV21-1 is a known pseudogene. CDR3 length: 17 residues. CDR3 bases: TGTGCCAGCAGCAAAGTGGGACAGTTTAACTCTGGAAACACCATATATTTT. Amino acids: CASSKVGQFNSGNTIYF.

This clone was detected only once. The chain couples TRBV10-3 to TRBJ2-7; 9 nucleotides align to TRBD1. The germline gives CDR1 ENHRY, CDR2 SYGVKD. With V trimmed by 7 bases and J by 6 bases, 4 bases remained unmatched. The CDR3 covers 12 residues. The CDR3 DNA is TGTGCCATCACCCGGGACAGGGTCGAGCAGTACTTC. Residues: CAITRDRVEQYF.

The CDR3: CASSQDWKRGAFQETQYF. The CDR3 nucleotides read TGCGCCAGCAGCCAAGATTGGAAGCGGGGGGCCTTCCAAGAGACCCAGTACTTC. This chain uses TRBV4-3 with TRBJ2-5; TRBD2 aligns across 9 bases. Germline V CDR1 and CDR2: LGHNA, YSLEER. V trimming: 0 bases; J trimming: 1 base; junction bases outside the gene matches: 9. CDR3 size: 18 residues.

In DNA, the CDR3 is TGTGCCAGCAGTCGCACAGAGGGCTACACCTTC. It yields the protein CASSRTEGYTF. The J gene is TRBJ1-2, the V gene TRBV28; D gene ambiguous. V was shortened by 5 bases and J by 8 bases, with 9 bases between the two germline ends. Germline V gene lookup returns CDR1 MDHEN and CDR2 SYDVKM. The CDR3 runs 11 residues.

In DNA, the CDR3 is TGTGCCAGCAGTCCGGTCTCAGGTGGCCGTCGTGGAAACACCATATATTTT. It is translated as CASSPVSGGRRGNTIYF. V gene TRBV27 combines with J gene TRBJ1-3; D gene uncertain. This CDR3 has 17 amino acids. The germline CDR1 and CDR2 sequences are MNHEY and SMNVEV (reference sequence). V lost 5 bases and J 3 bases, leaving 20 bases between the germline ends.

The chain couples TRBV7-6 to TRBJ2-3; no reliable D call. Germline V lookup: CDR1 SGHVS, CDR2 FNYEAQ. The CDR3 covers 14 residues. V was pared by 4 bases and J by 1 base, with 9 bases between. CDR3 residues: CASSYTVGTDTQYF. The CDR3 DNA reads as TGTGCCAGCAGCTATACGGTGGGCACAGATACGCAGTATTTT.

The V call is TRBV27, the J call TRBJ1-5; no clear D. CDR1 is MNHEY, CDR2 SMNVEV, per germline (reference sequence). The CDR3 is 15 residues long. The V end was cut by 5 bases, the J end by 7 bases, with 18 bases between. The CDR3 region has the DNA TGTGCCAGCAGTGGAGGACGGCTTGTTGGGCAGCCCCAGCATTTT. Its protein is CASSGGRLVGQPQHF.

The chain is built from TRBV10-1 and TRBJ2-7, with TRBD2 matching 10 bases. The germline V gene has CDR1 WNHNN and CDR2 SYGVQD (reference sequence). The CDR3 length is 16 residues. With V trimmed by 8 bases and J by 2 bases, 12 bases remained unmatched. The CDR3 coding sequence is TGCGCCAGCCGTGGGGTAATAGCGGGAGGTACCTACGAGCAGTACGTC. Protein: CASRGVIAGGTYEQYV.

The CDR3 region has the DNA TGTGCCAGTAGTAGAGGACTAGCGGGAACTCAATCCTACAATGAGCAGTTCTTC. Its protein product is CASSRGLAGTQSYNEQFF. The chain recombines TRBV19 with TRBJ2-1; 12 bases map to TRBD2. Trimming at V came to 4 bases and at J to 1 base, leaving 8 bases not matched to a gene. The CDR3 is 18 residues long. Germline V CDR1 and CDR2: LNHDA, SQIVND (reference sequence). The complete variable domain, with remaining parts taken from reference TRBV19 and TRBJ2-1, reads DGGITQSPKYLFRKEGQNVTLSCEQNLNHDAMYWYRQDPGQGLRLIYYSQIVNDFQKGDIAEGYSVSREKKESFPLTVTSAQKNPTAFYLCASSRGLAGTQSYNEQFFGPGTRLTVL.